The 5 T cell receptor beta chains given below trace back to one sample, sequenced in a study of blood T cell repertoires in COVID-19. Some clones are missing from TCRdb's copy, which holds only in-frame ones; the method was immunoSEQ multiplex PCR. The data contain under 130,000 clones, roughly 90% of them singletons. Source material: peripheral blood. These receptors originate from an older woman with acute or convalescent COVID-19.

The chain carries TRBV4-2 and TRBJ2-2, with a weak D call TRBD2 (5 bases). Trimming left V 4 bases short and J 8 bases short, with 8 bases between. Germline loops: CDR1 LGHNA, CDR2 YNFKEQ. The CDR3 consists of 12 residues. The CDR3 DNA is TGTGCCAGCAGCCCTCTAGCTGGGGAGCTGTTTTTT. It translates to CASSPLAGELFF.

The V and J genes are TRBV2 and TRBJ1-2, with 9 nucleotides matching TRBD1. CDR1 and CDR2 (germline): SNHLY, FYNNEI. The CDR3 is 14 residues long. Germline trimming cut 0 bases from V and 7 bases from J; bases unmatched to any gene: 3. The CDR3 DNA reads TGTGCCAGCAGTGAAGCCGTGACAGGGGGTGGCTACACCTTC. Protein sequence: CASSEAVTGGGYTF.

V is TRBV6-5 and J is TRBJ1-5; a possible D gene is TRBD1 (5 bases). The germline gives CDR1 MNHEY, CDR2 SVGAGI. The CDR3 is 13 residues long. V lost 7 bases and J 3 bases, leaving 10 bases between the germline ends. The CDR3 DNA sequence: TGTGCCAGCAAACCAGGGAACAATCAGCCCCAGCATTTT. It encodes CASKPGNNQPQHF.

The chain is built from TRBV28 and TRBJ1-2; D gene uncertain. CDR1 and CDR2 from the germline V gene are MDHEN and SYDVKM. The CDR3 is 14 residues long. Trimming took off 6 bases at V and 5 bases at J, with 16 bases between the two ends. The CDR3 loop is CASSSPVLGYGYTF. The CDR3 DNA sequence: TGTGCCAGCAGCTCCCCCGTACTCGGTTATGGCTACACCTTC.

The rearrangement links TRBV28 to TRBJ2-5; 10 nucleotides line up with TRBD1. The CDR3 is 15 residues long. Germline assignment: CDR1 MDHEN and CDR2 SYDVKM. V lost 6 bases, J lost 5 bases, and 9 bases stayed unmatched. For the CDR3, the DNA is TGTGCCAGCAGGGATGGGACAGGGGAGTGGGAGACCCAGTACTTC. Protein sequence: CASRDGTGEWETQYF. Using reference TRBV28 and TRBJ2-5 for the parts outside the CDR3, the full variable domain is DVKVTQSSRYLVKRTGEKVFLECVQDMDHENMFWYRQDPGLGLRLIYFSYDVKMKEKGDIPEGYSVSREKKERFSLILESASTNQTSMYLCASRDGTGEWETQYFGPGTRLLVL.